One sample yielded the 12 T cell receptor beta chains listed below, sequenced in a study of shared clonotypes between healthy human individuals (dated by TCRdb to 2018 to 2020). Library preparation used the immunoSEQ multiplex PCR assay. The source is immuneACCESS, and TCRdb retained only in-frame sequences with V and J called. Part of the clones is not carried over; for the studies checked, unresolved V genes explain less than half of this, and the remainder is unexplained. In this sample the table shows approximately 980,000 clones, 76% of which occur a single time. Jointly, the top ten make up about 1.5% of the sample. The sequenced sample consisted of memory CD4+ T cells sorted from blood. This specimen's cell subset or site label, per the study, means: CD45RA-negative fraction. The receptor source for this set is a man in his late teens or twenties in good health.

The chain carries TRBV6-1 and TRBJ2-2, with 12 positions matching TRBD1. CDR1 and CDR2 (germline): MNHNS, SASEGT. This CDR3 has 15 amino acids. The V gene end was trimmed by 6 bases and the J gene end by 4 bases; junction bases not matched to a gene: 3. Here the CDR3 DNA reads TGTGCCAGCAGGGGACAGGGGGCGGGCACCGGGGAGCTGTTTTTT. Its protein product is CASRGQGAGTGELFF.

The V gene is TRBV28, the J gene TRBJ1-2; 7 bases agree with TRBD1. Germline CDR1 is MDHEN and CDR2 is SYDVKM. The V and J ends lost 3 bases and 7 bases, in that order; junction bases with no gene match: 8. CDR3 length: 14 residues. The CDR3 sequence: CASSFPGTVFGYTF. CDR3 nucleotides: TGTGCCAGCAGTTTCCCGGGGACAGTATTTGGCTACACCTTC.

Many counts were recorded for this clone. The J gene is TRBJ1-1, the V gene TRBV29-1; D is unclear. Germline-derived CDR1 and CDR2 are SQVTM and ANQGSEA. CDR3 size: 13 residues. Trimming pared 7 bases from V and 0 bases from J, leaving 12 bases between. For the CDR3, the DNA is TGCAGCGCCGGTTGGTCGGTGAACACTGAAGCTTTCTTT. Its protein is CSAGWSVNTEAFF.

The J gene is TRBJ2-3, the V gene TRBV11-3, with D unclear. In germline, CDR1 is SGHNT, CDR2 YENEEA. Deletions cut 5 bases from V and 1 base from J, with 10 bases between. This CDR3 is 14 amino acids long. The CDR3 DNA reads TGTGCCAGCAGCCCCCTCCAGGGCACAGATACGCAGTATTTT. This gives the protein CASSPLQGTDTQYF.

This clone was seen a few times. This chain joins TRBV6-1 and TRBJ2-7; D not resolved. The CDR3 loop spans 15 amino acids. V was shortened by 0 bases and J by 3 bases, with 12 bases between the two germline ends. Germline values: CDR1 MNHNS, CDR2 SASEGT. CDR3 sequence reads: CASSEAQHSFYEQYF. Written as DNA, the CDR3 is TGTGCCAGCAGTGAAGCTCAACACAGCTTCTACGAGCAGTACTTC.

This clone was detected only a few times. V is TRBV5-6 and J is TRBJ2-3; D uncertain. Germline V gene data show CDR1 as SGHDT and CDR2 as YYEEEE. V was clipped by 1 base and J by 0 bases, with 6 bases between them. This CDR3 is built from 14 residues. The CDR3 coding sequence is TGTGCCAGCAGCTTGCTCCCCAGCACAGATACGCAGTATTTT. This gives the protein CASSLLPSTDTQYF. Based on the CDR3 plus reference TRBV5-6 and TRBJ2-3, the full variable domain is DAGVTQSPTHLIKTRGQQVTLRCSPKSGHDTVSWYQQALGQGPQFIFQYYEEEERQRGNFPDRFSGHQFPNYSSELNVNALLLGDSALYLCASSLLPSTDTQYFGPGTRLTVL.

This sequence joins TRBV30 and TRBJ2-3; unclear D gene. The CDR3 is 13 amino acids. Germline V gene lookup returns CDR1 GTSNPN and CDR2 SVGIG (reference sequence). Trimming took off 3 bases at V and 5 bases at J, with 12 bases between the two ends. Written as DNA, the CDR3 is TGTGCCTGGAGCCGTTTTGGGGTAGATACGCAGTATTTT. This sequence encodes CAWSRFGVDTQYF. The entire variable domain, with the rest obtained from reference TRBV30 and TRBJ2-3, is as follows: SQTIHQWPATLVQPVGSPLSLECTVEGTSNPNLYWYRQAAGRGLQLLFYSVGIGQISSEVPQNLSASRPQDRQFILSSKKLLLSDSGFYLCAWSRFGVDTQYFGPGTRLTVL.

A single count supports this clone. The chain carries TRBV7-6 and TRBJ2-7; no firm D call. Looked up from germline, CDR1 is SGHVS and CDR2 is FNYEAQ. Trimming removed 5 bases at V and 3 bases at J, with 17 bases between. This CDR3 contains 15 residues. DNA of the CDR3: TGTGCCAGCAGCCAAGGACCCGGGTCGAGCTACGAGCAGTACTTC. Translating gives CASSQGPGSSYEQYF.

As to this clone: The junction differs from germline at one of its ends, possibly a read error. This sequence joins TRBV9 and TRBJ2-3; 7 bases align to TRBD2. The CDR3 runs to 16 residues. Germline CDR1 SGDLS, CDR2 YYNGEE. CDR3 residues: CASSPRGAGSIDTQYF. In DNA form, the CDR3 reads TGTGCCAGCAGCCCCCGGGGAGCGGGAAGCATAGATACGCAGTATTTT.

The chain links TRBV5-1 to TRBJ2-7; D is uncertain. From germline, CDR1 is SGHRS and CDR2 YFSETQ. CDR3 length: 12 amino acids. The ends were cut back, 4 bases at V and 4 bases at J, with 9 bases in the middle. The CDR3 DNA sequence: TGCGCCAGCAGCCCGGACCGATACGAGCAGTACTTC. As protein: CASSPDRYEQYF.

The chain carries TRBV25-1 and TRBJ2-7; 9 bases line up with TRBD1. After removal of 3 bases from V and 7 bases from J, the junction contained 10 bases not matched to a gene. The CDR3 is 15 amino acids. The germline V gene has CDR1 MGHDK and CDR2 SYGVNS. The CDR3 bases are TGTGCCAGCAGTGAGTCCGGGACAGGGACATGGGAGCAGTACTTC. Its protein is CASSESGTGTWEQYF.

The chain couples TRBV4-1 to TRBJ1-6, with a tentative D call TRBD1 (6 bases). V lost 0 bases and J lost 7, with 13 bases in between. Germline CDR1 MGHRA, CDR2 YSYEKL. CDR3 length equals 16 residues. CDR3 sequence (DNA): TGCGCCAGCAGCCAAGAAACAGGGTATTCGAATTCACCCCTCCACTTT. It encodes CASSQETGYSNSPLHF.